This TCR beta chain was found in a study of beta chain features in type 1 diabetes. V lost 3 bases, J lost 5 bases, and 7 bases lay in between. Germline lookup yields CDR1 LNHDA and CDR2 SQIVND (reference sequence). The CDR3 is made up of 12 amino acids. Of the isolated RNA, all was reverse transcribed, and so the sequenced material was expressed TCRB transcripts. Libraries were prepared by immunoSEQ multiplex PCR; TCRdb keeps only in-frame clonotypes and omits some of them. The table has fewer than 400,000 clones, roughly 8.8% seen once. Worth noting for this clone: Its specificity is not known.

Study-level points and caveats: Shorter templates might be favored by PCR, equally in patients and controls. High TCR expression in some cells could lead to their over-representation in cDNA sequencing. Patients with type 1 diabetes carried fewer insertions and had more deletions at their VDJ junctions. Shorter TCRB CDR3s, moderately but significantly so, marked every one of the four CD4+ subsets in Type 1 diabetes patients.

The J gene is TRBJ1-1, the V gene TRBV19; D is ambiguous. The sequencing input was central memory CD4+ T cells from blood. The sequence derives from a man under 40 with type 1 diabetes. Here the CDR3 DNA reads TGTGCCAGTAGTATCGAGGAAACTGAAGCTTTCTTT. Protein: CASSIEETEAFF.